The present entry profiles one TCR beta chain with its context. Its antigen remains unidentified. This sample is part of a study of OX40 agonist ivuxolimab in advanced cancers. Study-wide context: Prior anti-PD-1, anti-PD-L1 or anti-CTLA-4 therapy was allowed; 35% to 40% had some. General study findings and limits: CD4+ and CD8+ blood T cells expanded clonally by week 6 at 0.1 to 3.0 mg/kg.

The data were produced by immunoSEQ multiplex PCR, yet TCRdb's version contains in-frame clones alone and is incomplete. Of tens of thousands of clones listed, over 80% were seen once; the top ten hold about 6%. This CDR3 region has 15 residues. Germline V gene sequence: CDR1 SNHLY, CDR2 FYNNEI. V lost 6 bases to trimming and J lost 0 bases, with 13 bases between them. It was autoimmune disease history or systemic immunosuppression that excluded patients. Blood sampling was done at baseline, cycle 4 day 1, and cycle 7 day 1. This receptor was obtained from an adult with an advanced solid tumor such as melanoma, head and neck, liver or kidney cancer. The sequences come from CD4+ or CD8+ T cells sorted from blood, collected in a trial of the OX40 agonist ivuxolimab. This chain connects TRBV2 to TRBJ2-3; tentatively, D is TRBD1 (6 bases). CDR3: CASSRDTPSTDTQYF. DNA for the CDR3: TGTGCCAGCAGCCGGGACACCCCTAGCACAGATACGCAGTATTTT. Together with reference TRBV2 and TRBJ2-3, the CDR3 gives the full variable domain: EPEVTQTPSHQVTQMGQEVILRCVPISNHLYFYWYRQILGQKVEFLVSFYNNEISEKSEIFDDQFSVERPDGSNFTLKIRSTKLEDSAMYFCASSRDTPSTDTQYFGPGTRLTVL.